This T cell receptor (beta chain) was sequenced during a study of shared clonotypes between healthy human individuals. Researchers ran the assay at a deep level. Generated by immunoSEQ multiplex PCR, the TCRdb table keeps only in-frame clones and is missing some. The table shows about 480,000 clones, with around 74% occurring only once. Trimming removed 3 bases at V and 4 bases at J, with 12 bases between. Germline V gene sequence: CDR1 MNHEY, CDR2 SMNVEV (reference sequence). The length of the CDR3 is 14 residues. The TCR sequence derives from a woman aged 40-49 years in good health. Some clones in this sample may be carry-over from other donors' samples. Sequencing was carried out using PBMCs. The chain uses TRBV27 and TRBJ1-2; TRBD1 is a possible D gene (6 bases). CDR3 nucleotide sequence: TGTGCCAGCAGTTTTAGACAGGATATCTATGGCTACACCTTC. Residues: CASSFRQDIYGYTF.